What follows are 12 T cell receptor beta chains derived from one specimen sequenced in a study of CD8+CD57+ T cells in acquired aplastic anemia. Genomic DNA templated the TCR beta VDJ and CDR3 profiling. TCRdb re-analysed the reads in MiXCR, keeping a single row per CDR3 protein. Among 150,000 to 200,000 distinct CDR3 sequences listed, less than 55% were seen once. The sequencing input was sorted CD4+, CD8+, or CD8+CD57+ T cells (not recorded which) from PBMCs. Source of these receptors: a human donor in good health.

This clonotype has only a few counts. CDR3 region: CASSLTGGRANVLTF. The CDR3 DNA is TGTGCCAGCAGCTTAACGGGTGGGAGGGCCAACGTCCTGACTTTC. This chain links TRBV7-3 with TRBJ2-6; D uncertain. The germline V gene has CDR1 SGHTA and CDR2 FQGTGA. The CDR3 has 15 amino acids. V was shortened by 0 bases and J by 5 bases, with 8 bases between the two germline ends.

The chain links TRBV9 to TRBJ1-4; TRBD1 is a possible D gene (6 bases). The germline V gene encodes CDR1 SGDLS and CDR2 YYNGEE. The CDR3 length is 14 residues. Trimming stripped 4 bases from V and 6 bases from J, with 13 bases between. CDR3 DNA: TGTGCCAGCAGCCTGGGGGGCAGGGATGAAAAACTGTTTTTT. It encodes CASSLGGRDEKLFF.

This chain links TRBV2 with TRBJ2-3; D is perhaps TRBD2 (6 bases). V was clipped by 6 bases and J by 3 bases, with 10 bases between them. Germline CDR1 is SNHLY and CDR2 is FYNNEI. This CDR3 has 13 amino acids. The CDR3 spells CASRRGSTDTQYF. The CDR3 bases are TGTGCCAGCAGGCGGGGTAGTACAGATACGCAGTATTTT.

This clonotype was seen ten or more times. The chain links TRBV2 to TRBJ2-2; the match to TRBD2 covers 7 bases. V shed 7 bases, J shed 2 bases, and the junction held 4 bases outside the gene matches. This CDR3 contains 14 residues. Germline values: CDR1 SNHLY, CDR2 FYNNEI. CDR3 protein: CASNRDYNTGELFF. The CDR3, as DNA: TGTGCCAGCAATAGGGACTACAACACCGGGGAGCTGTTTTTT.

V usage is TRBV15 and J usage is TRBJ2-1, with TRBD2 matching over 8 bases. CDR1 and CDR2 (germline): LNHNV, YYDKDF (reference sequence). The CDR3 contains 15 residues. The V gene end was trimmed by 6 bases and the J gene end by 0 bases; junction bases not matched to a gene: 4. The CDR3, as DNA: TGTGCCACCAGGGTAGCGGGGAGCTCCTACAATGAGCAGTTCTTC. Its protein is CATRVAGSSYNEQFF.

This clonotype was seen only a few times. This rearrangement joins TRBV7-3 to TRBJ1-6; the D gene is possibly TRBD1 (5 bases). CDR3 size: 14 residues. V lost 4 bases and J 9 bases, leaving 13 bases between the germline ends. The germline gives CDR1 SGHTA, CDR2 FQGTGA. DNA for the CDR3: TGTGCCAGCAGCTCGACAGTCTCGGGTTCACCCCTCCACTTT. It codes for CASSSTVSGSPLHF.

The CDR3 DNA reads TGTGCCAGCGGGGCGGAGATCCTGCAGTTCTTC. It codes for CASGAEILQFF. The chain carries TRBV2 and TRBJ2-1; TRBD1 is a possible D gene (5 bases). Looked up from germline, CDR1 is SNHLY and CDR2 is FYNNEI. Between the trimmed V and J ends, which lost 8 bases and 12 bases, there was a span of 14 bases. The CDR3 spans 11 residues. Based on the CDR3 plus reference TRBV2 and TRBJ2-1, the full variable domain is EPEVTQTPSHQVTQMGQEVILRCVPISNHLYFYWYRQILGQKVEFLVSFYNNEISEKSEIFDDQFSVERPDGSNFTLKIRSTKLEDSAMYFCASGAEILQFFGPGTRLTVL.

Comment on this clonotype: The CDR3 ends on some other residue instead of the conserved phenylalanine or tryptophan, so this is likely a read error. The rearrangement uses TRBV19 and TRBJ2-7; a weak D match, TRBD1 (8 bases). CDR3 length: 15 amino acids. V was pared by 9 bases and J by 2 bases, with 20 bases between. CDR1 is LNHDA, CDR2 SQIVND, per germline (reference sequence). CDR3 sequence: CASSQRTGRAYEQYL. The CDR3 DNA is TGTGCCAGCAGCCAACGGACAGGGAGGGCCTACGAGCAGTACCTC.

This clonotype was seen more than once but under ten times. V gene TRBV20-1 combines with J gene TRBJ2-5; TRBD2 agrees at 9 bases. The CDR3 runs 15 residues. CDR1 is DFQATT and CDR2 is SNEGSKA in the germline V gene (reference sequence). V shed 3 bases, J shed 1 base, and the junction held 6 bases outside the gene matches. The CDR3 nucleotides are TGCAGTGCTAGTCCAGCGGGGGGCATCCAAGAGACCCAGTACTTC. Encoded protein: CSASPAGGIQETQYF.

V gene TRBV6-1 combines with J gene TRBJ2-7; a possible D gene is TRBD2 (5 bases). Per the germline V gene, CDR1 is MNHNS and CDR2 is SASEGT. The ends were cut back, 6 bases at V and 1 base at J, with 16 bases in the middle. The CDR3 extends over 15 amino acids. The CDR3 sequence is CASRPRPGVSYEQYF. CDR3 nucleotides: TGTGCCAGCAGACCCCGTCCCGGGGTTTCCTACGAGCAGTACTTC.

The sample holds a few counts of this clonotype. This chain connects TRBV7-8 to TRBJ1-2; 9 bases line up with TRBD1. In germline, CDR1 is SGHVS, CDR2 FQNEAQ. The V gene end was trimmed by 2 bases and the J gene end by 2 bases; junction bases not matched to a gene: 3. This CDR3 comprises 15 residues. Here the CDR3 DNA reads TGTGCCAGCAGCTTAACAGGGGGCTCGAACTATGGCTACACCTTC. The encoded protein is CASSLTGGSNYGYTF.

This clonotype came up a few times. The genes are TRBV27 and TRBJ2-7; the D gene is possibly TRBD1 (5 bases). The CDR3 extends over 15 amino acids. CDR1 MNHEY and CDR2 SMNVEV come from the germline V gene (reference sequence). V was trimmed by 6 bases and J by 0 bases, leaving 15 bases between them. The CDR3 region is CASSPSFRGSYEQYF. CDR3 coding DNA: TGTGCCAGCAGCCCTTCCTTTAGGGGCTCCTACGAGCAGTACTTC.